This T cell receptor (beta chain) was recovered during a study of blood T cell repertoires in COVID-19 (dated by TCRdb to between 2020 and 2021). Some background on the complete study: The collaborator samples originated in the United States, Italy and Spain and spanned the acute and convalescent phases of COVID-19. The material from the prospective study consisted of cDNA or gDNA derived from T cells, B-cell-depleted T cells, or PBMCs. Samples were obtained from the ongoing ImmuneRACE study (first 160 participants) and from over a thousand subjects provided by 6 global collaborators. Where available, HLA class I and class II types were obtained from metadata supplied by the sample provider rather than from assay-based typing. The dataset comprised deeply sampled blood TCRbeta repertoires from subjects exposed to, actively infected with, or recovered from COVID-19. Nearly every sample came with metadata listing a de-identified subject ID, COVID-19 status, age in years and sex. A freely available public database, intended as a resource for researchers studying the immune response to SARS-CoV-2, is where the repertoires were released.

Study-wide conclusions, independent of this receptor: Clinical and demographic metadata were provided uncurated, with the amount varying by source and participant.

TCRbeta CDR3 regions were amplified from genomic DNA using the immunoSEQ Assay, a bias-controlled multiplex PCR. The authors' pipeline ran thus. Nucleated cell counts per sample were estimated from amplification of reference gene primers within the assay. Sequence reads were collapsed and filtered to measure the absolute abundance of every unique TCRbeta CDR3 rearrangement. Productive Simpson clonality was computed per sample as the square root of Simpson's diversity index over productive rearrangements. Here the immuneACCESS table is served through TCRdb, limited to in-frame sequences with V and J called. Missing clones are a known gap in these copies; in checked studies unresolved V genes cover under half, and the rest lacks a known reason. V, J and clone size were drawn from that table, and D and trimming were deduced from the DNA. The sample includes 250,000 to 300,000 clones, with 80% to 90% observed a single time. The ten largest clonotypes hold roughly a tenth of the sample.

Details on this clone: Its antigen target is currently unknown. Nothing much larger sits one base from this clone, and base qualities are not available.

CDR1 and CDR2 are drawn from the germline V gene: MGHDK, SYGVNS. For this chain, trimming is 10 bases at the V end and 5 bases at the J end, and the number of junction bases without a gene match is 16. Including the terminal cysteine and phenylalanine, the CDR3 comprises 16 residues. Of all the DNA, just the CDR3 is kept, 48 bases in frame from base 1. At one collaborating source in Seattle, patients were enrolled during active infection and were followed longitudinally through the course of disease. Collaborating institutions collected whole blood in K2EDTA tubes following their own protocols. For TCRbeta analysis, collaborators shipped samples in one of three forms: frozen whole blood, isolated PBMCs, or DNA extracted from either of those sample types.

The TCR originated in a woman between 70 and 85 years old with COVID-19, enrolled during active disease. Sequenced material: peripheral blood. Here the chain combines TRBV25-1 and TRBJ2-5, and 10 junction bases match TRBD2. The nucleotide sequence reads TGTGCCACCCCCGGATGGGCTAGCGGGAGATGTGAGACCCAGTACTTC. It translates as CATPGWASGRCETQYF.